Reported below is one T cell receptor beta chain. What it binds is not known. This record comes from a study of cytomegalovirus exposure and HLA in healthy donors. Sequencing used immunoSEQ multiplex PCR; TCRdb keeps in-frame clones, though not all of them. The sample has some 130,000 clones, about 80% seen once. Study outcomes and limitations: It was found in a later analysis that first-cohort TCR clusters tended to co-occur in the 90 to 150 validation repertoires. Cytomegalovirus-associated status was assigned to about 150 TCR beta chains.

Sequenced: PBMCs. The sequence was collected from a young man in good health and CMV-seropositive.

The CDR3 DNA reads as TGCGCCAGCAGCCCTCGGACTGGTTCACAAGAGACCCAGTACTTC. Amino acid sequence: CASSPRTGSQETQYF. This chain joins TRBV4-1 and TRBJ2-5; D is possibly TRBD2 (5 bases). The CDR3 spans 15 residues. V gave up 4 bases and J gave up 2 bases, with 14 bases separating them. The germline CDR1 and CDR2 sequences are MGHRA and YSYEKL.